This TCR beta chain appears in the sequencing data of a study of long-term antiretroviral therapy in people with HIV (dated by TCRdb to between 2021 and 2023). Concerning the study at large: The earliest samples were collected about a decade before the 2015 WHO recommendation for immediate ART, when ART was typically delayed until CD4 counts fell. No cross-contamination during QIAcube processing turned up in test extractions that ran a monoclonal T-cell line alongside 33 polyclonal samples. About 40% of the roughly 30 participants with HIV were female. A total of around 190 cryopreserved PBMC samples came from 25 to 35 adults with confirmed HIV infection and were collected serially over a mean of roughly 6 years (range 1-12). This retrospective serial study examined whether starting ART and sustained HIV suppression were associated with changes in the composition and diversity of the TRB repertoire in peripheral blood.

Inclusion was restricted to participants for whom at least one PBMC sample before ART initiation and at least two post-ART samples were available. All participants with HIV were treated in the United States of America. Before DNA extraction, cryopreserved samples containing about 0.95-10 million PBMC were thawed and washed. At the time of the earliest PBMC sample, participants with HIV were aged between about 23 and 54 years. Each participant contributed PBMC samples from 1-4 timepoints before ART initiation and 2-8 timepoints after ART initiation, with a median of 7 samples. Serial HIV viral load, CD4+ T-cell count, ART history and demographic data were obtained for every participant. A Qiagen kit on a QIAcube was used to extract genomic DNA from unsorted PBMC, with samples processed in batches of 12. The immunoSEQ hsTCRB v3.0 assay was used at survey level resolution to sequence the TRB variable region. A depth of about 35,000-50,000 T-cell genomes per sample was targeted for TRB sequencing. Pooled TRB libraries were sequenced on an Illumina MiSeq with a v3 150-cycle kit. In the original analysis: Repertoire analysis ran in R within a reproducible Nextflow workflow covering QC, data transformation and analysis. LymphoSeq2, an R package for exploring AIRR-Seq data, was used to implement the custom analyses. After excluding a few samples that yielded fewer than 5000 total TRB sequences, approximately 180 HIV repertoires remained for analysis. Among the approximately 180 retained HIV repertoires, approximately 57 were collected before ART initiation and roughly 130 were collected after ART initiation. Repertoires were downsampled to 5000 TRB nucleotide sequences, and summary statistics were averaged over 100 downsampling iterations. Only TRB sequences with CDR3 regions of at least seven amino acids were retained for analysis. Two measures captured diversity: a Shannon entropy-derived clonality score and the Gini coefficient. Repertoire networks linked the top 5000 CDR3 amino acid sequences whenever two sequences differed by an edit distance of one. Antigen specificity groups and MHC restriction were predicted for TRB CDR3 amino acid sequences with GLIPH2. To flag known CMV, EBV, HIV or tissue antigen associations, CDR3 amino acid sequences were matched against VDJdb and McPAS-TCR. Pre-ART, post-ART and control groups were compared with Wilcoxon signed-rank tests and Holm-Bonferroni correction. The immuneACCESS repertoire file appears here via TCRdb, limited to in-frame rearrangements. These files lack a portion of the clones; in checked studies, under half of the deficit traces to unresolved V genes, and the cause of the others is not known. D and trimming come from the DNA, and the V and J calls and clone size come from that table. The table for this sample lists about 21,000 clones; 88% of them were counted only once. The top ten hold 3.5% of the sample.

With regard to this clone: Its antigen has not been determined. Base qualities are not provided; no much larger clone lies one nucleotide away.

Study-level results and caveats: HIV repertoires had narrower CDR3 length ranges than controls, and the network structure suggested an antigen-experienced repertoire that shifted only slightly toward naive after ART. At every time point, the repertoire was dominated by expanded TRB clones first identified before ART initiation, although this dominance fluctuated and, in many PLHIV, declined after ART. The samples span the years 2004 to 2017, and the ART regimens used may be less effective than current regimens. Inferences about post-ART repertoire changes were limited because no data were available on ART adherence, viral resistance or therapy changes. Because cell numbers in pre-ART samples were limited, unsorted PBMC were profiled instead of sorted CD4+ and CD8+ T cells. Starting ART was linked to a significant rise in TRB diversity, yet even with long-term ART the diversity remained significantly lower than in transplant donor controls. Limited PBMC availability meant only the TCR beta chain was sequenced, without alpha chain pairing.

CDR1 and CDR2, looked up from the germline V gene, are MDHEN and SYDVKM. Relative to germline, V is missing 5 bases and J is missing 8 bases, with 3 bases of the junction outside any gene match. From cysteine to phenylalanine, the CDR3 is 12 amino acids long. Just CDR3 DNA is preserved here, 36 bases in frame from base 1. The clonotype comes from a man aged 60 to 69 with HIV. The receptor chain draws on TRBV28 and TRBJ1-2, with 9 bases matching TRBD1. The material was unsorted PBMCs, obtained 2.3 years after starting antiretroviral therapy. The sequenced DNA: TGTGCCAGCAGTGGACAGGGGCGCGGCTACACCTTC. It encodes CASSGQGRGYTF.